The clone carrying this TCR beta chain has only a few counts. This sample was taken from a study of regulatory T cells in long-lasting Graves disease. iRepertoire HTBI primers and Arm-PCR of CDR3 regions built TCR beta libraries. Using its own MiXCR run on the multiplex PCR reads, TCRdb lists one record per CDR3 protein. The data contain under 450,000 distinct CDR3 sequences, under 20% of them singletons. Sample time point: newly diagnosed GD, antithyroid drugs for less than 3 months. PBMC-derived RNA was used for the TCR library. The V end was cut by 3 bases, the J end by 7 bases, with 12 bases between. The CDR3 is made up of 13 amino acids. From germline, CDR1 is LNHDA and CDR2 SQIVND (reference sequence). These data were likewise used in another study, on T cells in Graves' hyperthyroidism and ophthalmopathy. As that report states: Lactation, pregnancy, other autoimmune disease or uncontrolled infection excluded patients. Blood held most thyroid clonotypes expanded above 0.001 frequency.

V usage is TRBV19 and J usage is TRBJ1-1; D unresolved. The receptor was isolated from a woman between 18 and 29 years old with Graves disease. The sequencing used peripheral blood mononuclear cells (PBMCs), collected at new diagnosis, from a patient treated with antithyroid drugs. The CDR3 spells CASSIQEAYEAFF. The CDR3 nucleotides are TGTGCCAGTAGTATTCAAGAAGCCTATGAAGCTTTCTTT.